This T cell receptor (beta chain) was observed in a study of OX40 agonist ivuxolimab in advanced cancers. Overall study: The study gave patients intravenous ivuxolimab at 0.01 to 10 mg/kg every 2 weeks. Findings and caveats of the study: Average numbers of expanded clones were greater in CD8+ T cells than in CD4+. Nonresponders included some who also had low normalized T-cell clonal expansion.

A note on this clone: Antigen unknown.

Germline assignment: CDR1 SGHNT and CDR2 YYREEE (reference sequence). This CDR3 is built from 14 residues. V was clipped by 10 bases and J by 6 bases; unmatched bases: 11. Peripheral blood came from all dose cohorts at three timepoints. Measured with immunoSEQ multiplex PCR; TCRdb has only the in-frame clones, and not every one. The sample carries around 140,000 clones, 90% recorded once. This clonotype was obtained from an adult with an advanced solid tumor such as melanoma, head and neck, liver or kidney cancer. Material: CD4+ or CD8+ T cells sorted from blood, obtained in a trial of the OX40 agonist ivuxolimab. This chain joins TRBV5-4 and TRBJ2-1; TRBD2 matches at 9 bases. This CDR3 reads CAVGGSGSGNEQFF. The CDR3 bases are TGTGCCGTCGGGGGTAGCGGGAGTGGCAATGAGCAGTTCTTC.